The subject of this entry is one T cell receptor beta chain. Its antigen is not identified. After removal of 4 bases from V and 4 bases from J, the junction contained 2 bases not matched to a gene. Per germline, CDR1 LNHDA and CDR2 SQIVND (reference sequence). The CDR3 consists of 14 residues. This specimen belongs to a study of B cell selection in AIRE deficiency. The sorted conventional CD4 T cells were gated as CD4+CD127+. The table came from immunoSEQ multiplex PCR; TCRdb's copy has only in-frame clones and leaves some out. The table has some 25,000 clones, around 95% seen once. Study-wide findings and caveats: Of some 4,000 shared Treg TCRbeta sequences, about 30% were healthy-only, just over 9% patient-only.

This receptor was obtained from a human donor in good health. The chain couples TRBV19 to TRBJ1-5; 9 nucleotides match TRBD1. Material: CD4+CD127+ conventional T cells sorted from PBMCs. The chain's CDR3 is CASSKTGGNQPQHF. Written as DNA, the CDR3 is TGTGCCAGTAGTAAGACAGGGGGGAATCAGCCCCAGCATTTT.